A single sample is the source of the 31 T cell receptor beta chains below, sequenced in a study of tumor-infiltrating lymphocytes in primary liver carcinoma. TCR beta cDNA was prepared out of about 510 ng total RNA by means of a constant-region primer. Three-round nested multiplex PCR performed with slightly modified ARM-PCR produced the TCR beta libraries. It was with TRBV1-TRBV30 forward primers and a C-beta reverse primer that the first two PCR rounds were run, at 10 to 11 cycles each. TCRdb recomputed calls from the multiplex PCR reads with MiXCR, one row per CDR3 protein. The sample lists roughly 100,000 distinct CDR3 sequences; roughly 80% were seen once. Joint extraction of RNA and DNA used about 17-33 mg of bulk tissue that was unsorted. Sample: liver tumor tissue from sampling region 3. Sample subset: tumor region T3, left-lateral pole. These receptors all stem from a man aged 35 to 55 with primary liver carcinoma and hepatitis B virus infection.

Here the CDR3 reads CANSLAQGGTGELFF. CDR3 bases: TGTGCAAACAGTTTAGCCCAGGGAGGCACCGGGGAGCTGTTTTTT. The chain employs TRBV12-3 or TRBV12-4 and TRBJ2-2, with D possibly being TRBD2 (6 bases). CDR3 size: 15 residues.

A note on this clonotype: The conserved phenylalanine or tryptophan is not found at the CDR3 terminus, so this likely reflects a read error. This sequence joins TRBV5-4 and TRBJ2-1, with D possibly being TRBD1 or TRBD2 (5 bases each). The J call may be wrong; the DNA end is better matched by TRBJ2-7. The germline gives CDR1 SGHNT, CDR2 YYREEE (reference sequence). The CDR3 extends over 14 amino acids. The CDR3 sequence: CASSSSGTYNEQYL. CDR3 nucleotide sequence: TGTGCCAGCAGTTCCTCTGGGACCTACAATGAGCAGTACCTC.

The chain couples TRBV4-2 to TRBJ2-7; 7 bases line up with TRBD1. The V gene end was trimmed by 3 bases and the J gene end by 0 bases; junction bases not matched to a gene: 5. The CDR3 covers 15 residues. Germline V CDR1 and CDR2: LGHNA, YNFKEQ. CDR3 residues: CASSQRTGISYEQYF. The CDR3 DNA sequence: TGTGCCAGCAGCCAGCGGACAGGTATCTCCTACGAGCAGTACTTC.

Comment on this clonotype: A read error is likely, as this CDR3 ends without the conserved phenylalanine or tryptophan. J is TRBJ1-4 and V is TRBV4-3; D gene ambiguous. The CDR3 is 17 amino acids. Germline assignment: CDR1 LGHNA and CDR2 YSLEER. V was clipped by 0 bases and J by 8 bases, with 19 bases between them. The CDR3 protein is CASSQDLAGSGFEKLFL. The CDR3 coding sequence is TGCGCCAGCAGCCAAGACCTCGCGGGGAGCGGGTTCGAAAAACTGTTTCTT.

Comments on this clonotype: One end of the junction fails to match germline, which may point to a read error. The chain uses TRBV12-3 or TRBV12-4 and TRBJ2-1; 8 bases align to TRBD2. The CDR3 spans 11 residues. Here the CDR3 reads CVSCHGTSNLF. For the CDR3, the DNA is TGTGTCAGCTGTCATGGGACTAGTAATCTCTTC.

In this sample, this clonotype turned up many times. The CDR3 bases are TGTGCCAGCAGTTACGGGACCAGCTCCTACGAGCAGTACTTC. This codes for CASSYGTSSYEQYF. The chain joins TRBV6-5 to TRBJ2-7, with D perhaps given as TRBD1 or TRBD2 (5 bases each). CDR3 length: 14 residues. Trimming took off 2 bases at V and 0 bases at J, with 8 bases between the two ends. Germline loops: CDR1 MNHEY, CDR2 SVGAGI.

The chain couples TRBV6-2 or TRBV6-3 to TRBJ1-1, with D hard to call. The CDR3 extends over 16 amino acids. The V end lost 7 bases, the J end lost 4 bases, and 22 bases lay between the germline ends. Per the germline V gene, CDR1 is MNHEY and CDR2 is SVGEGT. CDR3 nucleotide sequence: TGTGCCAGCAATATAATCTGGACGAGGGTAATCACTGAAGCTTTCTTT. This translates into CASNIIWTRVITEAFF.

As concerns this clonotype: A read error may account for a junction end that differs from germline. The chain carries TRBV6-1 and TRBJ2-3; 10 bases agree with TRBD2. The CDR3 sequence is 14 residues long. Germline V gene data show CDR1 as MNHNS and CDR2 as SASEGT. The CDR3 is CASTDTSGADTQYF. CDR3 bases: TGTGCTAGCACTGACACTAGCGGGGCAGATACGCAGTATTTT.

This clonotype was counted a single time. Germline is not matched at one junction end, which may reflect a read error. The chain combines TRBV11-1 with TRBJ2-3; D tentatively fits TRBD1 or TRBD2 (5 bases each). The CDR3 totals 19 residues. Germline CDR1 and CDR2: SGHAT and FQDESV (reference sequence). CDR3 sequence reads: CASSSGGCFVGARIDTQYF. The CDR3, as DNA: TGTGCTAGCAGCTCTGGGGGATGCTTTGTTGGAGCCCGCATAGATACGCAGTATTTT.

This clonotype was recorded once. Germline is not matched at one junction end, which may reflect a read error. V is TRBV5-4 and J is TRBJ2-4; D is ambiguous. This CDR3 spans 15 amino acids. The germline V gene has CDR1 SGHNT and CDR2 YYREEE (reference sequence). The CDR3 DNA reads TGTGTCAGCAGCTCCCTTAGTAGCAACAAAAACATTCAGTACTTC. Residues: CVSSSLSSNKNIQYF.

A remark on this clonotype: At one of its ends the junction is not consistent with the germline gene, which may arise from a read error. This chain links TRBV10-3 with TRBJ2-1; 14 nucleotides agree with TRBD2. CDR3 length: 16 residues. Germline V gives CDR1 ENHRY, CDR2 SYGVKD. The CDR3: CAISPGLAGDYNEQFF. CDR3 sequence (DNA): TGTGCCATCAGCCCGGGACTAGCGGGGGACTACAATGAGCAATTCTTC.

As concerns this clonotype: The missing conserved phenylalanine or tryptophan at the end of this CDR3 makes a read error likely. J is TRBJ2-7 and V is TRBV4-1; 10 bases fit TRBD2. There are 17 residues in the CDR3. Germline V CDR1 and CDR2: MGHRA, YSYEKL. In DNA form, the CDR3 reads TGCACCAGCAGCCAAGTCTATAGCGGGAGGCCCTCCTACGAGCAGTACCTC. Translated, it gives CTSSQVYSGRPSYEQYL.

Turning to this clonotype: The junction departs from the called germline gene at one end, perhaps through a read error. The rearrangement joins TRBV6-6 to TRBJ2-3; D not certain. Looked up from germline, CDR1 is MNHNY and CDR2 is SVGAGI (reference sequence). The CDR3 length is 14 residues. The CDR3 nucleotides read TGTGCCAGCAATTACGCGATTATAACAGATACGCAGTATTTT. Amino acids: CASNYAIITDTQYF.

Concerning this clonotype: One end of the junction does not line up with germline, which may come from a read error. The CDR3 is CDSSLRCTVENEQYF. The CDR3, as DNA: TGTGACAGCAGCTTACGATGTACAGTGGAAAACGAGCAGTACTTC. The genes are TRBV11-2 and TRBJ2-7; D is undetermined. Per the germline V gene, CDR1 is SGHAT and CDR2 is FQNNGV. The CDR3 spans 15 residues.

Concerning this clonotype itself: An end of the junction differs from the germline gene, which may be a read error. This rearrangement joins TRBV6-2 or TRBV6-3 to TRBJ2-7; no reliable D call. Germline CDR1 MNHEY, CDR2 SVGEGT. The CDR3 is 13 amino acids. CDR3 in amino acids: CATSYEVHYEQYF. The CDR3 DNA follows: TGTGCCACTAGTTACGAGGTACACTACGAGCAGTATTTC.

In this sample, this clonotype turned up once. Relative to the germline gene, one junction end is altered; a read error may explain this. The chain uses TRBV11-1 and TRBJ2-3; 15 nucleotides line up with TRBD2. CDR3 length equals 19 residues. Germline loops: CDR1 SGHAT, CDR2 FQDESV (reference sequence). The CDR3 protein is CVSSGARTSGRALTDTQYF. CDR3 bases: TGTGTCAGCAGCGGGGCCCGGACTAGCGGGAGGGCCCTGACGGATACTCAGTATTTT.

As concerns this clonotype: The junction shows a germline mismatch at one end, possibly a read error. This chain joins TRBV11-2 and TRBJ2-2; weak D call: TRBD1 (6 bases). The CDR3 spans 17 residues. Germline V gene data show CDR1 as SGHAT and CDR2 as FQNNGV. CDR3 protein: CASNLNHRGRDTGELFF. CDR3 bases: TGTGCCAGCAACTTAAATCATCGGGGTAGGGACACCGGGGAGCTATTTTTT.

The chain carries TRBV11-3 and TRBJ2-3; possibly TRBD1 for D (5 bases). Germline V gene lookup returns CDR1 SGHNT and CDR2 YENEEA. V was clipped by 7 bases and J by 9 bases, with 23 bases between them. The CDR3 has 15 residues. CDR3 in amino acids: CASNPGGIQGRTQYF. The CDR3 DNA sequence: TGTGCCAGCAACCCGGGTGGAATCCAGGGCAGAACGCAGTATTTT.

Concerning this clonotype itself: The junction does not match germline at one end; this may be a read error. J is TRBJ2-3 and V is TRBV12-3 or TRBV12-4; 8 bases agree with TRBD1. The CDR3 runs to 14 residues. The CDR3 loop reads CAISFTGGGDTQYF. CDR3 bases: TGTGCCATCAGTTTCACAGGGGGTGGGGATACGCAATATTTT.

On this clonotype: Compared with germline, one end of the junction differs, possibly owing to a read error. CDR3 loop: CANSLTGGTEAIF. The CDR3 nucleotides are TGTGCCAACAGCTTAACAGGGGGCACTGAAGCTATCTTT. This chain connects TRBV7-8 to TRBJ1-1; 9 positions agree with TRBD1. The germline gives CDR1 SGHVS, CDR2 FQNEAQ. The CDR3 totals 13 residues.

For this clonotype: An end of the junction does not agree with germline; a read error may underlie this. V gene TRBV4-3 combines with J gene TRBJ2-1, with D unclear. The CDR3 contains 16 residues. The germline CDR1 and CDR2 sequences are LGHNA and YSLEER. Written as DNA, the CDR3 is TGCGCCAGTAGCCAATTCCCCCACCAGGCGGACAATGAGCAGTTCTTC. As protein: CASSQFPHQADNEQFF.

On this clonotype itself: Relative to the germline gene, one junction end is altered; a read error may explain this. V gene TRBV12-3 or TRBV12-4 combines with J gene TRBJ1-3; unclear D gene. The CDR3 extends over 16 amino acids. CDR3 DNA sequence: TGTGCCAGCAGTTTCCGACTGATGAGGTCTGGAAACATCATACATTTT. This gives the protein CASSFRLMRSGNIIHF.

The gene calls are TRBV6-4 and TRBJ2-3; D unclear. Trimming removed 8 bases from V and 13 bases from J, with 25 bases in between. Germline loops: CDR1 MRHNA, CDR2 SNTAGT. The CDR3 runs to 14 residues. The DNA of the CDR3 is TGTGCCAGCGCCGCCCCCAAAAGCACAGATGCGAAGTATTTT. Translation: CASAAPKSTDAKYF.

The V gene is TRBV6-1, the J gene TRBJ2-4; 12 positions agree with TRBD1. The J call is uncertain, as TRBJ2-1 better fits the DNA end. CDR3 length equals 17 residues. Germline V lookup: CDR1 MNHNS, CDR2 SASEGT. CDR3 sequence: CASSVLGQGAVKNIQFF. In DNA form, the CDR3 reads TGTGCCAGCAGTGTACTGGGACAGGGGGCGGTCAAAAACATTCAGTTCTTC.

The CDR3 protein is CASVQRAANTEAFF. CDR3 bases: TGCGCCAGCGTACAGAGGGCAGCGAACACTGAAGCTTTCTTT. V and J are TRBV10-2 and TRBJ1-1; D not resolved. V was clipped by 8 bases and J by 1 base, with 14 bases between them. This CDR3 has 14 residues. The germline V gene encodes CDR1 WSHSY and CDR2 SAAADI.

This clonotype appeared a few times. The chain uses TRBV28 and TRBJ2-3; the D is unclear. CDR1 and CDR2 from the germline V gene are MDHEN and SYDVKM. This CDR3 spans 16 amino acids. V was pared by 6 bases and J by 4 bases, with 20 bases between. CDR3 loop: CASSLPQHARADTQYF. The DNA for the CDR3 is TGTGCCAGCAGCCTACCCCAACATGCTAGGGCAGATACGCAGTATTTT.

A note on this clonotype: One end of the junction does not line up with germline, which may come from a read error. CDR3 residues: CASEKGRELPDTEYF. CDR3 DNA sequence: TGTGCCAGCGAGAAGGGGCGGGAGCTACCAGATACGGAGTATTTT. The V gene is TRBV12-3 or TRBV12-4, the J gene TRBJ2-3, with 7 bases fitting TRBD2. CDR3 length: 15 residues.

Note on this clonotype: The conserved closing phenylalanine or tryptophan is absent in this CDR3, likely reflecting a read error. DNA of the CDR3: TGCGCCCGCAGCCAGGCTGTTCTAGGTGACAATGAGCAGTTCCTC. Its protein product is CARSQAVLGDNEQFL. The chain couples TRBV4-1 to TRBJ2-1; D gene ambiguous. The CDR3 consists of 15 residues. CDR1 MGHRA and CDR2 YSYEKL come from the germline V gene.

Concerning this clonotype: This clone may be a read error of a much larger clone one base away. CDR3 protein: CAFGRRGGTSEQFF. The DNA of the CDR3 is TGTGCCTTCGGCCGGAGGGGGGGCACAAGTGAGCAGTTCTTC. The chain uses TRBV30 and TRBJ2-1; maybe TRBD2 (7 bases). V was cut by 7 bases and J by 9 bases, with 22 bases left in between. From germline, CDR1 is GTSNPN and CDR2 SVGIG (reference sequence). The CDR3 is 14 amino acids.

This clonotype turned up a few times. Being one base from a much bigger clone, this may be a read error. This chain connects TRBV28 to TRBJ2-7; TRBD1 might be the D (5 bases). The CDR3 has 16 amino acids. The germline V gene encodes CDR1 MDHEN and CDR2 SYDVKM. In DNA, the CDR3 is TGTGCCAGCATTTTAAGAGCCCCCGTCAGGGCCCACGAGCAGTACTTC. Encoded protein: CASILRAPVRAHEQYF.

This clonotype appeared a few times. A read error may be the cause here, since a much bigger clone is one base away. The V gene is TRBV28, the J gene TRBJ2-7; the match to TRBD1 covers 10 bases. Per germline, CDR1 MDHEN and CDR2 SYDVKM. The V and J ends lost 10 bases and 7 bases, in that order; junction bases with no gene match: 10. This CDR3 is 13 amino acids long. The CDR3 protein is CAIRGTGASEQYF. CDR3 DNA sequence: TGTGCCATCAGGGGGACAGGGGCCTCGGAGCAGTACTTC.